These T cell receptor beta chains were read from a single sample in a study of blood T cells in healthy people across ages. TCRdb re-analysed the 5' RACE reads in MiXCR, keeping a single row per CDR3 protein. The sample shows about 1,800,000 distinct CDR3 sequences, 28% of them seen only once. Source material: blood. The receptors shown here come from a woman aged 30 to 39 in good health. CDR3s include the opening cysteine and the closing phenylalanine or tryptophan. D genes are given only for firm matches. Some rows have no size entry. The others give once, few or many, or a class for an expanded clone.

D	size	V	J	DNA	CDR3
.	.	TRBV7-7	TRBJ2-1	TGTGCCAGCAGCGCAGGGTCCCTCTCCTACAATGAGCAGTTCTTC	CASSAGSLSYNEQFF
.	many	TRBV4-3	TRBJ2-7	TGCGCCAGCAGCCAACGTCTTGACAGCTCCTACGAGCAGTACTTC	CASSQRLDSSYEQYF
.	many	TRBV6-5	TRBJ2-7	TGTGCCAGCAGACCAAACAGGCTCGGGGCCTCCTACGAGCAGTACTTC	CASRPNRLGASYEQYF
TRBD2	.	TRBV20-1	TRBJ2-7	TGCAGTGCTAGAGATCCGCGACTAGCGACCACCACCTACGAGCAGTACTTC	CSARDPRLATTTYEQYF
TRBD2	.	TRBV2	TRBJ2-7	TGTGCCAGCAGTGAAGCGGTGGGGCTAGCGGCCTACGAGCAGTACTTC	CASSEAVGLAAYEQYF
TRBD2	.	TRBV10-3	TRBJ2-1	TGTGCCATCAGTGACCCCCCTAGCGGGACGAATGAGCAGTTCTTC	CAISDPPSGTNEQFF
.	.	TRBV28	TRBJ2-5	TGTGCCAGCAGTTTGGAGGGACTTCAGTACTTC	CASSLEGLQYF
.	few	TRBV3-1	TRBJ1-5	TGTGCCAGCAGCCCCCGGACCCGGGCTATTCAGCCCCAGCATTTT	CASSPRTRAIQPQHF
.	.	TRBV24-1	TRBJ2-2	TGTGCCACCAGTGCTCTCCGGGGAGTAGAGAACACCGGGGAGCTGTTTTTT	CATSALRGVENTGELFF
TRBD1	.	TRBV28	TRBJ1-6	TGTGCCAGCACCCCAGGGGTTCAGGGGGATTCACCCCTCCACTTT	CASTPGVQGDSPLHF
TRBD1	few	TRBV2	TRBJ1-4	TGTGCCAGCAGTGAAGTGACAGGGTTAGGAGAAAAACTGTTTTTT	CASSEVTGLGEKLFF
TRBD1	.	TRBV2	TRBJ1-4	TGTGCCAGCCGCCCCGGGACAGGGGAAGAAAAACTGTTTTTT	CASRPGTGEEKLFF
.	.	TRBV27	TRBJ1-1	TGTGCCAGCAGTCCCCTTGAGGGACGCGAAGCTTTCTTT	CASSPLEGREAFF
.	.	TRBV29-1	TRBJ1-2	TGCAGCGGGACGGACAGTAACTATGGCTACACCTTC	CSGTDSNYGYTF
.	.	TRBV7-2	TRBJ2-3	TGTGCCAGCAGCTTAGATGGTCGTACCTCTAGCACAGATACGCAGTATTTT	CASSLDGRTSSTDTQYF
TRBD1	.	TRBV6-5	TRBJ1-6	TGTGCCAGCAGTTACTCGACGGGACAGGGGGCTAGTTCACCCCTCCACTTT	CASSYSTGQGASSPLHF
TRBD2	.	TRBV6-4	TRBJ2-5	TGTGCCAGCGCCTCTGGGCGGGAGGGGGATGAGCAGTACTTC	CASASGREGDEQYF
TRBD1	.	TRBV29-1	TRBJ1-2	TGCAGCGTTGTGGACAGGGCCTCACGGGGCTACACCTTC	CSVVDRASRGYTF
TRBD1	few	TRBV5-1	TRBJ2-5	TGCGCCAGCAGCTTAAGACCCGGGACAGGGTCAGAGACCCAGTACTTC	CASSLRPGTGSETQYF
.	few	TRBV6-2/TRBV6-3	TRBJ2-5	TGTGCCAGCAAGCACAGGAGGAGGGGAGAGACCCAGTACTTC	CASKHRRRGETQYF
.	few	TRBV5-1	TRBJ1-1	TGCGCCAGCAGCCTAACAGGTTCAAGCGGCACTGAAGCTTTCTTT	CASSLTGSSGTEAFF
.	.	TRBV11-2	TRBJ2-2	TGTGCCAGCAGCTTAGTTGGCCAGGAGTTTTCGGGGGAGCTGTTTTTT	CASSLVGQEFSGELFF
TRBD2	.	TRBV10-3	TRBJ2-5	TGTGCCATCAGTGGACTAGCGGGGGGGCGTGAGACCCAGTACTTC	CAISGLAGGRETQYF
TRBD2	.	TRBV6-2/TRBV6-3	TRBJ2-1	TGTGCCAGCAAGCGGCCCGGGACTAGCGGGAGTAGGGGAGTTGCCGAGCAGTTCTTC	CASKRPGTSGSRGVAEQFF
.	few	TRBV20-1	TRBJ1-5	TGCAGTGCTAGAGGTTTGGCCCAGCATCAGCCCCAGCATTTT	CSARGLAQHQPQHF
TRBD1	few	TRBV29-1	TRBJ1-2	TGCAGCGTAGGCAAGACAGGGGGCTATGGCTACACCTTC	CSVGKTGGYGYTF
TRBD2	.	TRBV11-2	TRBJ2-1	TGTGCCAGCAGCGGATGGGGTCTGCGGGGGAATGAGCAGTTCTTC	CASSGWGLRGNEQFF
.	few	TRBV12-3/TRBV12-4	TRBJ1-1	TGTGCCAGCAGTTTAGAACAGGGAGGGCCTGAAGCTTTCTTT	CASSLEQGGPEAFF